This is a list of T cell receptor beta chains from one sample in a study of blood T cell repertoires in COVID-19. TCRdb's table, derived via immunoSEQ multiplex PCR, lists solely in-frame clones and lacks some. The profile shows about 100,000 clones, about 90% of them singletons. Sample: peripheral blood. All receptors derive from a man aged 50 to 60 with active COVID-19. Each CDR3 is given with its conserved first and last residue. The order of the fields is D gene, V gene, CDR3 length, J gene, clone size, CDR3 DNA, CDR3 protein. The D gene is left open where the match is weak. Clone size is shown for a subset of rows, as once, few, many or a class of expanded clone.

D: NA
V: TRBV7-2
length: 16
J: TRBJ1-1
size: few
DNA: TGTGCCAGCAGCTCCTCTGGGGTGGGAGGCAGCACTGAAGCTTTCTTT
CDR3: CASSSSGVGGSTEAFF

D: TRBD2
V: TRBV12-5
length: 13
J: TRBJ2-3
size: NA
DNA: TGTGCTAGTCCGGGGGGACCCACAGATACGCAGTATTTT
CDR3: CASPGGPTDTQYF

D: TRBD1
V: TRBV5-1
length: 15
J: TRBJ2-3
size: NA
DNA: TGCGCCAGCTATCAGGGGGCCGGTTGGGCAGATACGCAGTATTTT
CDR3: CASYQGAGWADTQYF

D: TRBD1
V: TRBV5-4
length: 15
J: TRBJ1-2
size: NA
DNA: TGTGCCAGCAGCTTGCCCCTTGGACAGGGCCTTGGCTACACCTTC
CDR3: CASSLPLGQGLGYTF

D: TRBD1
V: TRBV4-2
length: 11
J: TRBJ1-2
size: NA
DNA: TGTGCCAGCAGCCAGGACAGGGGCTACACCTTC
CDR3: CASSQDRGYTF

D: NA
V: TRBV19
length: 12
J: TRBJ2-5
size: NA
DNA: TGTGCCAGTAGTATAGCTCGGGAGACCCAGTACTTC
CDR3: CASSIARETQYF

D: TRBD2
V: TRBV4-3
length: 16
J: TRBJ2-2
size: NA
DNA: TGCGCCAGCAGCCAAGCGGGGGGGATAAACACCGGGGAGCTGTTTTTT
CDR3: CASSQAGGINTGELFF

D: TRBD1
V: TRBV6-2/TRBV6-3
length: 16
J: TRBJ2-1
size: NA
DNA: TGTGCCAGCAGTTACTCCGGGACAGGGATATACAATGAGCAGTTCTTC
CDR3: CASSYSGTGIYNEQFF

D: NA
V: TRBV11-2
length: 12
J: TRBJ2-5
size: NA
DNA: TGTGCCAGCAGCTTGACACAAGAGACCCAGTACTTC
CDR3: CASSLTQETQYF

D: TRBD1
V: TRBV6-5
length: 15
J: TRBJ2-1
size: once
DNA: TGTGCCAGCAGTTACCAGGGACAGGGGGCTACTGAGCAGTTCTTC
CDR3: CASSYQGQGATEQFF

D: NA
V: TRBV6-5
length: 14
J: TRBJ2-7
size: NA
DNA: TGTGCCAGCAGTTCCCCTGCCGGCTCCTACGAGCAGTACTTC
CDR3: CASSSPAGSYEQYF

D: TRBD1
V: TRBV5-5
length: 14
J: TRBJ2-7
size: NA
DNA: TGTGCCAGCAGCTTGTACGGGACAGGGATGTCTGAGTACTTC
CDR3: CASSLYGTGMSEYF

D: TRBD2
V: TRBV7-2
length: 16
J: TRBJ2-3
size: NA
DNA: TGTGCCAGCAGCCAAGAACTAGCGGGGGTCGCAGATACGCAGTATTTT
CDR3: CASSQELAGVADTQYF

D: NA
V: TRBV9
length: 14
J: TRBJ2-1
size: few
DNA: TGTGCCAGCAGCGCCCCTAATAGCTTCGATGAGCAGTTCTTC
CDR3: CASSAPNSFDEQFF

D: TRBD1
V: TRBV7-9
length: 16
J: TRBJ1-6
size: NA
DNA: TGTGCCAGCAGGCGGGGGACAGGGGGTTATAATTCACCCCTCCACTTT
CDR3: CASRRGTGGYNSPLHF

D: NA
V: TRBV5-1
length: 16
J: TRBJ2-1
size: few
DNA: TGCGCCAGCAGCTTGGAGGCGGGCCGGACCTTCAATGAGCAGTTCTTC
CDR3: CASSLEAGRTFNEQFF

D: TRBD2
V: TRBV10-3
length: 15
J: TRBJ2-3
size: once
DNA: TGTGCCATCAACGGACTAGCGGGGAGCACAGATACGCAGTATTTT
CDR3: CAINGLAGSTDTQYF

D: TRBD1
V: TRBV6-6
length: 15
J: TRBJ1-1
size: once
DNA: TGTGCCAGCAGTCTTGGACAGGGCGGATACACTGAAGCTTTCTTT
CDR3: CASSLGQGGYTEAFF

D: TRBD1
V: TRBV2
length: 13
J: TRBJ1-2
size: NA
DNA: TGTGCCAGCAGTTTCGGACAGGGAGGCGGCTACACCTTC
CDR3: CASSFGQGGGYTF

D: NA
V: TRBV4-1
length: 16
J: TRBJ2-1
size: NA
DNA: TGCGCCAGCAGCCAAGGGTTGAGCGTGACCTACAATGAGCAGTTCTTC
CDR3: CASSQGLSVTYNEQFF

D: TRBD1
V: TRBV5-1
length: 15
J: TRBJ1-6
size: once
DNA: TGCGCCAGCAGCTTGGCGGGACAGGGTCATTCACCCCTCCACTTT
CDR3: CASSLAGQGHSPLHF

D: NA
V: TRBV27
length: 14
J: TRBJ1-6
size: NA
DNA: TGTGCCAGCAGTTTGTCGGGGTCAATAAAACCCCTCCACTTT
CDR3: CASSLSGSIKPLHF

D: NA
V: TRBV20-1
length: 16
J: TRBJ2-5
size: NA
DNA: TGCAGTGCTACTGATTGGCGGACAGGGAGGGGAGAGACCCAGTACTTC
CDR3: CSATDWRTGRGETQYF

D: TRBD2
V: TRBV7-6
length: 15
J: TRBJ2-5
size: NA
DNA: TGTGCCAGCAGTCAAGTGCGGGGGGTGATGGAGACCCAGTACTTC
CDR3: CASSQVRGVMETQYF

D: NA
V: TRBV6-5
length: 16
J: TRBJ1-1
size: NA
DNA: TGTGCCAGCAGTTACTCAGCTCAGGGAGGGCCCACTGAAGCTTTCTTT
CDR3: CASSYSAQGGPTEAFF

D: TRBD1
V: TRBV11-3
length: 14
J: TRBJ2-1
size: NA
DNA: TGTGCCAGCAGCCCCCAGGGGGCAGGGAATGAGCAGTTCTTC
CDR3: CASSPQGAGNEQFF

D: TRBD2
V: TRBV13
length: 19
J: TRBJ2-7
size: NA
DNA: TGTGCCAGCAGCTTAGGACCGGGACTAGCGGGGGGTGCGGAGGACGAGCAGTACTTC
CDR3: CASSLGPGLAGGAEDEQYF

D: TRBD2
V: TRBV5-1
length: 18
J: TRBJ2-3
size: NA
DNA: TGCGCCAGCAGCCCGAGACTAGCGGGGGGGCAACGCACAGATACGCAGTATTTT
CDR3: CASSPRLAGGQRTDTQYF

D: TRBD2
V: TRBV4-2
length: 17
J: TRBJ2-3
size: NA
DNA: TGTGCCAGCAGCCAGACTCTAGCGGGGGGTTATACAGATACGCAGTATTTT
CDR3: CASSQTLAGGYTDTQYF

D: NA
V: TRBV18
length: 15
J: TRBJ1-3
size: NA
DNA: TGTGCCAGCTCACCCGCAGGTGTAGCGGCCCACACCATATATTTT
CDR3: CASSPAGVAAHTIYF

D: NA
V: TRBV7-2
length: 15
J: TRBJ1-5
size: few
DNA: TGTGCCAGCAGCTTAGACGGCCAGGGTAATCAGCCCCAGCATTTT
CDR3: CASSLDGQGNQPQHF

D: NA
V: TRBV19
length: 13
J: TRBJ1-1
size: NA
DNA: TGTGCCAGTATGCCCAGGGGTGACACTGAAGCTTTCTTT
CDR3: CASMPRGDTEAFF

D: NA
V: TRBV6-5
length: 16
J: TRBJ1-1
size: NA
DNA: TGTGCCAGCAGTTACTCGGCGGGGTTGTTTAACACTGAAGCTTTCTTT
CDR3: CASSYSAGLFNTEAFF